This is a list of T cell receptor beta chains from one sample in a study of cytomegalovirus exposure and HLA in healthy donors. Only in-frame clones appear in the TCRdb table, and some are missing; sequencing was by immunoSEQ multiplex PCR. The sample includes about 130,000 clones, roughly 80% of them seen just once. Specimen: PBMCs. The receptors were sampled from a male donor in good health and CMV-seronegative. The CDR3 runs from the conserved cysteine through the conserved F or W. The D gene is left open where the match is weak. Not every row has a clone size; where given, it reads once, few, many or a size class.

J gene	V gene	D gene	clone size	CDR3 protein	CDR3 DNA
TRBJ2-1	TRBV2	TRBD2	NA	CASTGTSSYNEQFF	TGTGCCAGCACAGGGACTAGCTCCTACAATGAGCAGTTCTTC
TRBJ1-1	TRBV5-1	NA	few	CASSVLDGRKNTEAFF	TGCGCCAGCAGCGTCCTGGACGGGAGAAAGAACACTGAAGCTTTCTTT
TRBJ1-2	TRBV7-9	NA	NA	CASSLDRIYGYTF	TGTGCCAGCAGCTTAGACAGAATCTATGGCTACACCTTC
TRBJ1-3	TRBV11-2	NA	NA	CASSPLRGGNTIYF	TGTGCCAGCAGCCCCCTCCGGGGAGGAAACACCATATATTTT
TRBJ2-4	TRBV11-2	NA	NA	CASSLAWTPLAKNIQYF	TGTGCCAGCAGCTTAGCTTGGACACCACTAGCCAAAAACATTCAGTACTTC
TRBJ1-6	TRBV5-8	NA	NA	CASSLFSGGSPLHF	TGTGCCAGCAGCTTGTTTTCAGGAGGTTCACCCCTCCACTTT
TRBJ1-3	TRBV21-1	NA	NA	CASSKRVLRDSGNTIYF	TGTGCCAGCAGCAAAAGGGTCCTCCGGGACTCTGGAAACACCATATATTTT
TRBJ2-3	TRBV30	TRBD1	NA	CAWSLRGDTQYF	TGTGCCTGGAGTCTCAGGGGGGATACGCAGTATTTT
TRBJ1-3	TRBV5-6	TRBD1	few	CASSSPGQGGNTIYF	TGTGCCAGCAGCTCGCCGGGACAGGGGGGAAACACCATATATTTT
TRBJ2-3	TRBV7-9	NA	NA	CASSLRGGATDTQYF	TGTGCCAGCAGCTTAAGGGGGGGGGCCACAGATACGCAGTATTTT
TRBJ1-2	TRBV6-4	TRBD1	NA	CASSPVQGAGYTF	TGTGCCAGCAGCCCCGTACAGGGGGCCGGCTACACCTTC
TRBJ1-2	TRBV30	NA	NA	CAPWSGASGYTF	TGTGCCCCATGGTCAGGCGCCTCTGGCTACACCTTC
TRBJ1-3	TRBV6-6	TRBD1	few	CASSLTGVGTIYF	TGTGCCAGCAGCCTTACAGGGGTTGGCACCATATATTTT
TRBJ1-5	TRBV2	NA	NA	CASSDSNSNQPQHF	TGTGCCAGCAGTGACTCTAACAGCAATCAGCCCCAGCATTTT
TRBJ1-2	TRBV28	TRBD1	NA	CFTGGWPHGYTF	TGCTTTACAGGGGGTTGGCCCCATGGCTACACCTTC
TRBJ2-7	TRBV9	TRBD1	NA	CASSNPGTGVREQYF	TGTGCCAGCAGCAATCCCGGGACAGGGGTGCGCGAGCAGTACTTC
TRBJ2-7	TRBV18	TRBD1	NA	CASSPKGQPSYEQYF	TGTGCCAGCTCACCTAAGGGACAGCCGTCATACGAGCAGTACTTC
TRBJ1-1	TRBV6-5	NA	NA	CASSYSRGAPEAFF	TGTGCCAGCAGTTACTCGCGGGGGGCGCCTGAAGCTTTCTTT
TRBJ2-7	TRBV7-8	NA	once	CASSLARAAPYEQYF	TGTGCCAGCAGCTTAGCGCGGGCAGCTCCTTATGAGCAGTACTTC
TRBJ1-1	TRBV6-5	NA	few	CATVNSGNTEAFF	TGTGCCACCGTAAATTCGGGAAACACTGAAGCTTTCTTT
TRBJ2-2	TRBV5-1	NA	NA	CASSLGRGELFF	TGCGCCAGCAGCTTAGGGAGAGGGGAGCTGTTTTTT
TRBJ2-1	TRBV5-1	NA	NA	CASSPRGREGEQFF	TGCGCCAGCAGCCCCCGTGGCAGGGAAGGGGAGCAGTTCTTC
TRBJ2-3	TRBV15	NA	NA	CATSRVLDTQYF	TGTGCCACCAGCAGAGTACTAGATACGCAGTATTTT
TRBJ2-7	TRBV2	TRBD2	few	CASSYGTSGYEQYF	TGTGCCAGCAGTTACGGGACTAGCGGCTACGAGCAGTACTTC
TRBJ2-7	TRBV15	TRBD1	NA	CATSRGPGDRVPYEQYF	TGTGCCACCAGCAGAGGACCCGGGGACAGGGTTCCCTACGAGCAGTACTTC
TRBJ2-7	TRBV5-4	NA	NA	CASSQGGFYEQYF	TGTGCCAGCAGCCAAGGAGGCTTCTACGAGCAGTACTTC
TRBJ2-3	TRBV2	TRBD2	NA	CASGWTSGGQKDTQYF	TGTGCCAGCGGTTGGACTAGCGGGGGGCAGAAAGATACGCAGTATTTT
TRBJ2-3	TRBV29-1	TRBD1	NA	CSVGGRGRKDDTQYF	TGCAGCGTTGGGGGCAGGGGGCGGAAAGACGATACGCAGTATTTT